One and the same sample provided the 11 T cell receptor beta chains below, sequenced in a study of regulatory T cells in long-lasting Graves disease. Arm-PCR with iRepertoire HTBI primers amplified the CDR3 regions for these TCR beta libraries. TCRdb itself ran the multiplex PCR reads through MiXCR, one entry per CDR3 protein. The sample lists 380,000 or so distinct CDR3 sequences, roughly 15% occurring once. The time point was: newly diagnosed GD, antithyroid drugs for less than 3 months. With RNA extracted from PBMCs as input, the TCR library was made. The sample also formed part of further work on T cells in Graves' hyperthyroidism and ophthalmopathy.

This sample comprised peripheral blood mononuclear cells (PBMCs), obtained at new diagnosis, from a patient treated with antithyroid drugs. The receptors derive from a woman between 18 and 30 years old with Graves disease.

The chain joins TRBV9 to TRBJ2-7, with 7 bases that match TRBD2. V lost 3 bases to trimming and J lost 5 bases; unmatched junction nucleotides: 11. CDR1 and CDR2 (germline): SGDLS, YYNGEE. The CDR3 consists of 15 residues. The CDR3 reads CASSGGSGILDEQYF. The CDR3 DNA follows: TGTGCCAGCAGCGGGGGGAGCGGGATCCTTGACGAGCAGTACTTC.

The table lists this clonotype with many counts. This chain links TRBV6-5 with TRBJ1-5; D remains ambiguous. Germline-derived CDR1 and CDR2 are MNHEY and SVGAGI. V lost 2 bases to trimming and J lost 0 bases, with 11 bases between them. The CDR3 covers 16 residues. As DNA, the CDR3 is TGTGCCAGCAGTTACGGTCGAAAGATTAGCAATCAGCCCCAGCATTTT. Translated: CASSYGRKISNQPQHF.

The rearrangement joins TRBV10-1 to TRBJ2-2; a possible D gene is TRBD1 (6 bases). This CDR3 has 15 amino acids. The germline V gene encodes CDR1 WNHNN and CDR2 SYGVQD (reference sequence). V was trimmed by 2 bases and J by 4 bases, leaving 11 bases between them. This CDR3 is CASSERQEFTGELFF. The CDR3 DNA follows: TGCGCCAGCAGTGAGAGACAGGAGTTCACCGGGGAGCTGTTTTTT.

This clonotype appeared many times. The chain combines TRBV11-1 with TRBJ2-3; tentatively, D is TRBD1 (5 bases). Germline V gene data show CDR1 as SGHAT and CDR2 as FQDESV (reference sequence). CDR3 length: 15 residues. Trimming removed 8 bases from V and 4 bases from J, with 19 bases in between. DNA of the CDR3: TGTGCCAGCCGAGCCGGACATGGGGCATCAGATACGCAGTATTTT. Its translation is CASRAGHGASDTQYF. Full variable domain (remainder filled in from reference TRBV11-1 and TRBJ2-3): EAEVAQSPRYKITEKSQAVAFWCDPISGHATLYWYRQILGQGPELLVQFQDESVVDDSQLPKDRFSAERLKGVDSTLKIQPAELGDSAMYLCASRAGHGASDTQYFGPGTRLTVL.

This clonotype appeared many times. V usage is TRBV6-1 and J usage is TRBJ2-1; 11 bases map to TRBD2. CDR1 is MNHNS, CDR2 SASEGT, per germline. The CDR3 is made up of 17 amino acids. Trimming at V came to 4 bases and at J to 7 bases, leaving 12 bases not matched to a gene. The DNA for the CDR3 is TGTGCCAGCAGTGGGGGGTTGGGACTAGCGGCTGCAAATGAGCAGTTCTTC. This encodes CASSGGLGLAAANEQFF.

Concerning this clonotype itself: This sequence may be a read error, since a much larger clone differs from it by one base. J is TRBJ1-5 and V is TRBV7-2; 8 bases line up with TRBD1. Per the germline V gene, CDR1 is SGHTA and CDR2 is FQGNSA. The CDR3 runs 15 residues. The J segment lost 8 bases and the V segment lost 2 bases, leaving 8 bases of the junction unmatched. The CDR3 here is CASSLSWTGSKPQHF. As DNA, the CDR3 is TGTGCCAGCAGCTTATCCTGGACAGGGAGCAAGCCCCAGCATTTT. The full variable domain, with the rest looked up from reference TRBV7-2 and TRBJ1-5, is GAGVSQSPSNKVTEKGKDVELRCDPISGHTALYWYRQSLGQGLEFLIYFQGNSAPDKSGLPSDRFSAERTGGSVSTLTIQRTQQEDSAVYLCASSLSWTGSKPQHFGDGTRLSIL.

To note about this clonotype: A much bigger clone sits one base away, suggesting this may be a read error. The final CDR3 position lacks the conserved phenylalanine or tryptophan, pointing to a likely read error. J is TRBJ1-2 and V is TRBV30; D is perhaps TRBD1 (5 bases). Germline CDR1 is GTSNPN and CDR2 is SVGIG (reference sequence). The CDR3 is made up of 13 amino acids. V was pared by 0 bases and J by 8 bases, with 13 bases between. The CDR3 loop is CAWSVMGTRGYTL. CDR3 sequence (DNA): TGTGCCTGGAGTGTTATGGGGACGAGGGGCTACACCCTC.

As regards this clonotype: One end of the junction varies from germline; a read error may be responsible. The chain links TRBV7-9 to TRBJ2-1; TRBD2 agrees at 10 bases. Germline V lookup: CDR1 SEHNR, CDR2 FQNEAQ (reference sequence). The CDR3 runs to 11 residues. CDR3 loop: CASSPPGLASF. CDR3 DNA sequence: TGTGCCAGCAGCCCCCCGGGACTAGCGAGCTTC.

Note on this clonotype: A much bigger clone sits one base away, suggesting this may be a read error. The V call is TRBV6-4, the J call TRBJ2-1; D tentatively fits TRBD1 or TRBD2 (5 bases each). From germline, CDR1 is MRHNA and CDR2 SNTAGT. Trimming removed 0 bases from V and 12 bases from J, with 12 bases in between. This CDR3 contains 13 residues. Written as DNA, the CDR3 is TGTGCCAGCAGTGACTCTGAACGGGACGGGCAGTTCTTC. This codes for CASSDSERDGQFF.

This clonotype was observed many times. The chain recombines TRBV3-1 with TRBJ2-1, with 9 bases matching TRBD2. CDR3 length equals 18 residues. V was clipped by 0 bases and J by 6 bases; unmatched bases: 12. CDR1 and CDR2 (germline): LGHDT, YNNKEL (reference sequence). CDR3 DNA sequence: TGTGCCAGCAGCCAAGAAAGGGAACCGGGACTAGCCCTCAATGAGCAGTTCTTC. This translates into CASSQEREPGLALNEQFF.

The chain employs TRBV28 and TRBJ1-2, with unresolved D. Germline V gene lookup returns CDR1 MDHEN and CDR2 SYDVKM. V lost 10 bases to trimming and J lost 2 bases, with 14 bases between them. CDR3 size: 13 residues. The CDR3 here is CATHKAANYGYTF. CDR3 in DNA: TGTGCCACGCACAAGGCGGCGAACTATGGCTACACCTTC.